The T cell receptor (beta chain) described here comes from a study of T cells in women clearing cervical HPV infection (dated 2018 in TCRdb). Context from the whole study: Cases were 20 to 25 women with histologically confirmed HPV16-related CIN3 or worse, including a couple of invasive cancers. Because only a few women had HLA typing data, the possibility that HLA type acted as a confounder could not be ruled out. Among cases, blood sampling occurred a median of about 150 days after lesion detection, with an interquartile range of about 80 to 200 days. The parent cohort enrolled 9,800 or so women aged 18 or older in Guanacaste, Costa Rica, during about 1993 to 1994 and followed them for six to eight years. Blood from cases was collected at the visit at which the lesion was first identified, whereas blood from controls was collected once infection was no longer detected. As quality controls, five blinded duplicates were added to each group, bringing the total to roughly 60 samples made up of 50 or so participants and about ten replicates. Cases had a median age of about 34 years compared with 38 for controls, and baseline characteristics showed no significant differences between the groups. The 25 or so controls were women who cleared a single incident HPV16 infection within 12 months without developing precancer or cancer. The exploratory proof-of-principle case-control study was nested within the Guanacaste HPV Natural History Study in Costa Rica and compared TCR repertoires across cervical HPV16 outcomes. Cases and controls were matched on age within five years and on year of sample collection.

Inclusive of the bounding cysteine and phenylalanine, the CDR3 is 13 residues long. Only the CDR3 bases that were read are kept: 30 of them, in frame from base 1. The germline V gene yields SQVTM for CDR1 and ANQGSEA for CDR2. For this chain, trimming is 6 bases at the V end and 7 bases at the J end, and the number of junction bases without a gene match is 7. TCR beta CDR3 regions were amplified by multiplex PCR using the immunoSEQ assay from an average of approximately 1,200 ng genomic DNA per sample. The assay corrected primer bias using a complete synthetic TCR repertoire to establish an amplification baseline. The amplicons were sequenced using the Illumina platform. As for the original processing: Sequences were error-corrected by clustering with frequency ratios and a modified nearest-neighbor algorithm and were then analyzed in the immunoSEQ Analyzer with IMGT gene definitions. At each rarefaction depth, TCR richness and evenness were averaged across 20 rarefaction repeats, and samples with fewer sequences than that depth were excluded. Wilcoxon rank sum tests with FDR correction were used to compare relative abundances of V, D and J genes between the groups. In the blinded duplicates, the intraclass correlation was 90% to 96% for TCR richness and averaged about 80% across 66 gene segments. TCRdb holds this immuneACCESS table with in-frame rearrangements only. Some clones are missing; in checked studies, unresolved V genes explain under half, and the rest has no known cause. D and trimming come from the DNA, and the V and J calls and clone size come from that table. The sample table holds roughly 48,000 clones. The ten most abundant clones make up about 1.6% of the sample.

Every participant had a single incident cervical HPV16 infection, and prevalent HPV16 infections were excluded. Cervical HPV DNA was detected with MY09/MY11 PCR, and genotyping was done by dot-blot hybridization. Roughly 15 mL of heparinized blood were centrifuged, and the buffy coat was split into aliquots, frozen at -30 degrees C, and then kept at -80 degrees C. Genomic DNA was extracted from buffy coat specimens using QIAGEN kits. Broader findings and caveats from the paper: TCR repertoire richness was significantly higher in CIN3+ cases than in controls across sequencing depths, while evenness did not differ. Cases had lower TRBV6-7 relative abundance than controls (0.11% versus 0.16%; Bonferroni P = 0.0008). By combining richness with V gene abundances, random forest classifiers separated cases from controls with an estimated AUC of 0.83. Because the number of T cells per sample was unknown, the richness differences could reflect varying T-cell content rather than repertoire biology. The cross-sectional design could not show whether associations preceded infection or resulted from it; effector/memory subsets and HPV-specific T cells were not isolated.

Details on this clone: What antigen it recognizes has not been identified. Read data end 3 residues before the CDR3 end; the end is taken from the germline J gene.

The source of this sequence is a woman between 18 and 69 years old with a cervical HPV16 infection that either progressed to CIN3+ or cleared (not recorded which). The chain was built from TRBV29-1 and TRBJ2-2, with 8 bases in between that match TRBD1. The sequencing sample was made of blood buffy coat. The sequenced CDR3 bases are TGCAGCGTCGTTAGACAGGGGAGCGGGGAG. Translated, this is CSVVRQGSGE. The full-length CDR3 reads as CSVVRQGSGELFF.